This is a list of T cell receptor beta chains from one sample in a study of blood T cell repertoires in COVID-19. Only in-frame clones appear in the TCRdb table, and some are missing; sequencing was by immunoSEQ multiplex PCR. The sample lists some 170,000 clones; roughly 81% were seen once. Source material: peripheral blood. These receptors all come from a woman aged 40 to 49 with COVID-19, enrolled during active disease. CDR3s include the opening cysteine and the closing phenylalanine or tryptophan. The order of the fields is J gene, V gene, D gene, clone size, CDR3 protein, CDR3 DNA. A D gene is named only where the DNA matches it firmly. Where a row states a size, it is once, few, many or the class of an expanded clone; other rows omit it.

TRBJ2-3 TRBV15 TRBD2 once CATSKRRGAGGSDTQYF TGTGCCACCAGCAAGCGGCGGGGGGCAGGAGGTTCGGATACGCAGTATTTT
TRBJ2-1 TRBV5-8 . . CASSPGTYPYNEQFF TGTGCCAGCAGCCCTGGGACTTACCCCTACAATGAGCAGTTCTTC
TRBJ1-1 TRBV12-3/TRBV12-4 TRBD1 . CASSPDRGQAFF TGTGCCAGCAGCCCAGACAGGGGGCAGGCTTTCTTT
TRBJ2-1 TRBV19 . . CASNGGYNEQFF TGTGCCAGTAATGGCGGATACAATGAGCAGTTCTTC
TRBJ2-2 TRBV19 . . CASRTPWGVGELFF TGTGCCAGTAGGACCCCTTGGGGGGTCGGGGAGCTGTTTTTT
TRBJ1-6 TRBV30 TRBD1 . CAWGNRGNSPLHF TGTGCCTGGGGCAACAGGGGAAATTCGCCCCTCCACTTT
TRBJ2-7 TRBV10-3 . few CAISDPQGVIEQYF TGTGCCATCAGTGACCCCCAGGGCGTGATCGAGCAGTACTTC
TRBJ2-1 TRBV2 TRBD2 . CASLMTSGRVYEQFF TGTGCCAGCTTGATGACTAGCGGGAGGGTCTATGAGCAGTTCTTC
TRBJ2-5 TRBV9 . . CASSVLAGPQETQYF TGTGCCAGCAGCGTACTAGCCGGACCACAAGAGACCCAGTACTTC
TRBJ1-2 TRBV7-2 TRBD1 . CASSLMGQGARGYTF TGTGCCAGCAGCTTAATGGGACAGGGGGCTCGGGGCTACACCTTC
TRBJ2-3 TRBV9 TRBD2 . CASSVSGGRGTDTQYF TGTGCCAGCAGCGTTAGCGGGGGGCGGGGCACAGATACGCAGTATTTT
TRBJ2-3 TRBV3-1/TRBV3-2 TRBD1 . CASSPRDRGADTQYF TGTGCCAGCAGCCCTCGGGACAGGGGAGCAGATACGCAGTATTTT
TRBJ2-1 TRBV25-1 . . CASTGGNEQFF TGTGCCAGCACCGGGGGCAATGAGCAGTTCTTC
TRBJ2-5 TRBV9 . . CASSVEGTLQETQYF TGTGCCAGCAGCGTAGAGGGGACACTTCAAGAGACCCAGTACTTC
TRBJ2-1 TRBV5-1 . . CASSTSDSYNEQFF TGCGCCAGCAGCACATCTGACAGTTACAATGAGCAGTTCTTC
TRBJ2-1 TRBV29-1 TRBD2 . CSVCRLAGYNEQFF TGCAGCGTGTGCAGACTAGCCGGTTACAATGAGCAGTTCTTC
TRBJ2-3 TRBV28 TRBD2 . CASRGTSGRALVGGTDTQYF TGTGCCAGCAGGGGTACTAGCGGGAGGGCCCTCGTTGGTGGAACAGATACGCAGTATTTT
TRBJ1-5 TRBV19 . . CASRRRGIFDQPQHF TGTGCCAGTAGAAGGCGGGGGATTTTCGATCAGCCCCAGCATTTT
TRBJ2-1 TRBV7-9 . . CASSDGRSSYNEQFF TGTGCCAGCAGCGATGGTCGTAGCTCCTACAATGAGCAGTTCTTC
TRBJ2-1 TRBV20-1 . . CSADIYNEQFF TGCAGTGCGGACATTTACAATGAGCAGTTCTTC
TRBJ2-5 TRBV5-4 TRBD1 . CASSSGGTGPKETQYF TGTGCCAGCAGCTCGGGCGGGACAGGACCAAAAGAGACCCAGTACTTC
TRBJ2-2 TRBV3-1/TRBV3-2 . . CASSPGGGYGELFF TGTGCCAGCAGCCCCGGGGGAGGTTACGGGGAGCTGTTTTTT